The source of this TCR beta chain is a study of T cell responses to AZD1222 COVID-19 vaccine (dated by TCRdb to about 2021). Some background on the complete study: A total of about 240 trial participants underwent TCR sequencing, of whom 207 received two doses of AZD1222 and around 25 received two doses of the MenACWY control vaccine. Enrollment into the trials was organized by age into subgroups of 18-55, 56-69 and 70-plus years, and those subgroups contained roughly 150, 30 and 60 TCR-sequenced participants, respectively. The study at large found these results: Spike-specific TCR breadth and depth rose significantly after two AZD1222 doses compared with day 0 and with MenACWY recipients. Epitopes outside the regions mutated in the B.1.351 and B.1.1.7 variants were reportedly recognized by nearly half of the unique spike-specific TCRs. In the small 56-69-year group, the increase in depth fell short of significance, most likely because of low power. Because no day 14 peak-response samples were available, the repertoires could be characterized only after the peak T cell response. The vaccine-associated CD4 TCRs covered the entire spike protein, and the dominant responses fell in regions 160-218 and 743-854. Participants were mostly white British, with more females than males. The authors suggested clonal diversity may have been underestimated. Only 5 to 7 AZD1222 recipients were SARS-CoV-2 seropositive at baseline, limiting conclusions about previously exposed vaccinees.

Via the germline V gene, CDR1 is MNHEY and CDR2 SVGAGI. V is cut by 7 bases and J by 1 base, and the space between the germline ends is 13 bases. Its CDR3 holds 14 amino acids, cysteine through phenylalanine. Only CDR3 DNA is held: 42 bases, read in frame from base 1. The CDR3 regions of human TCRbeta chains were subjected to immunosequencing. Regarding the original processing steps: Repertoire TCRs were checked for matches against a reference library of SARS-CoV-2-specific TCRs that had been generated using the MIRA antigen-specificity platform. Breadth was defined as the fraction of unique TCRs that were SARS-CoV-2-associated, and depth was defined as the fraction of total T cells that were SARS-CoV-2-associated. Using the MIRA data, every spike-specific TCR was mapped to the spike region that the TCR reacted to and assigned to either a CD4 or a CD8 class. Log10-transformed breadth and depth values were compared by one-way ANOVA with Sidak's multiple comparisons tests. TCRdb's version of the immuneACCESS table is confined to in-frame rearrangements and falls short of the full clone set. An unresolved V gene accounts for under half of the shortfall where checked; the remainder is of unknown origin. V and J calls and clone size are copied from that table; D and trimming were computed from the DNA. This sample comprises 90,000 to 150,000 clones, more than 75% of them detected only once. The ten largest make up 3.5% of the sample.

A note on this clone: No antigen is known for it. Base qualities are not provided; no much larger clone lies one nucleotide away.

The time point label corresponds to: about 28 days (+/-7) after the second vaccine dose. AZD1222 recipients whose second dose came at about 4 weeks and those whose second dose came at about 12 weeks were combined into one group, since spike-specific TCR depth and breadth did not differ between the two schedules. Vaccinee samples came from UK trials COV001 and COV002, including a single-blind randomized controlled phase 2/3 trial of AZD1222 (ChAdOx1 nCoV-19) in healthy adults. For TCRbeta chain sequencing, PBMC samples were collected from trial participants at day 0 and at day 28 after the second dose.

The sequence links TRBV6-5 to TRBJ1-1, and possibly TRBD1, on 6 matching bases. This clonotype was sampled from an adult who received the AZD1222 COVID-19 vaccine. The source material was peripheral blood, sampled 28 days after the second AZD1222 dose. The nucleotide sequence reads as follows: TGTGCCAGCACCCTGAGGGGGGAGAACACTGAAGCTTTCTTT. The translation is CASTLRGENTEAFF.